Presented here are 25 T cell receptor beta chains from one specimen sequenced in a study of blood T cell repertoires in COVID-19. Using immunoSEQ multiplex PCR, the repertoire was profiled, and TCRdb retains in-frame clones only, with some absent. The top ten hold 2.1% of the sample, which has 150,000 to 200,000 clones, about 85% seen once. Material for sequencing was peripheral blood. Receptors were obtained from a man aged 65-85 years with active or convalescent COVID-19.

The rearrangement joins TRBV15 to TRBJ1-3; D is undetermined. V was shortened by 5 bases and J by 0 bases, with 11 bases between the two germline ends. The germline V gene encodes CDR1 LNHNV and CDR2 YYDKDF (reference sequence). There are 15 residues in the CDR3. The CDR3 DNA reads TGTGCCACCAGCGGAGCGGGGAGCTCTGGAAACACCATATATTTT. Its protein is CATSGAGSSGNTIYF.

CDR3 coding DNA: TGTGCCACCAGCAGAGATCCAGGCACAGATACGCAGTATTTT. Protein sequence: CATSRDPGTDTQYF. J is TRBJ2-3 and V is TRBV15; D gene unclear. This CDR3 region has 14 residues. Germline loops: CDR1 LNHNV, CDR2 YYDKDF (reference sequence). The V and J ends lost 0 bases and 1 base respectively, with 5 bases between them.

This chain joins TRBV19 and TRBJ1-2, with unresolved D. With 5 bases removed from V and 2 bases from J, the gap between germline ends came to 21 bases. There are 17 residues in the CDR3. Germline-derived CDR1 and CDR2 are LNHDA and SQIVND (reference sequence). Here the CDR3 DNA reads TGTGCCAGTAGTCAGGAGGGCGCTTATTTTCCCAACTATGGCTACACCTTC. The encoded protein is CASSQEGAYFPNYGYTF.

This clone was counted a few times. The chain is built from TRBV5-1 and TRBJ2-2; unclear D gene. Germline V gives CDR1 SGHRS, CDR2 YFSETQ. V was shortened by 1 base and J by 4 bases, with 11 bases between the two germline ends. The CDR3 is 15 amino acids. The CDR3 DNA reads as TGCGCCAGCAGCTTGTCTCTTAGATCCACCGGGGAGCTGTTTTTT. Translation gives CASSLSLRSTGELFF.

This clone showed up just once. Other DNA sequences in this sample translate to the same CDR3. This sequence joins TRBV2 and TRBJ2-1; TRBD2 aligns across 12 bases. This CDR3 is built from 15 residues. The ends lost 6 bases at V and 4 bases at J; junction bases unmatched: 4. Germline V gene sequence: CDR1 SNHLY, CDR2 FYNNEI. The CDR3 here is CASRASGGAYNEQFF. Written as DNA, the CDR3 is TGTGCCAGCAGGGCTAGCGGGGGGGCTTACAATGAGCAGTTCTTC.

V is TRBV11-2 and J is TRBJ2-2, with D unclear. CDR1 is SGHAT and CDR2 is FQNNGV in the germline V gene. The CDR3 runs to 13 residues. The V gene lost 1 base and the J gene lost 7 bases, with 7 bases spanning the gap. CDR3 amino acids: CASSLGGFGELFF. In DNA form, the CDR3 reads TGTGCCAGCAGCTTAGGAGGATTCGGGGAGCTGTTTTTT.

The chain recombines TRBV7-8 with TRBJ1-4; TRBD1 matches 9 bases. CDR1 and CDR2 from the germline V gene are SGHVS and FQNEAQ. J was trimmed by 0 bases and V by 4 bases; bases with no gene match: 6. The CDR3 runs to 17 residues. CDR3 loop: CASSSTRTGATNEKLFF. The CDR3 DNA reads TGTGCCAGCAGCTCGACGCGGACAGGGGCAACTAATGAAAAACTGTTTTTT. The full variable domain, with the rest looked up from reference TRBV7-8 and TRBJ1-4, is GAGVSQSPRYKVAKRGQDVALRCDPISGHVSLFWYQQALGQGPEFLTYFQNEAQLDKSGLPSDRFFAERPEGSVSTLKIQRTQQEDSAVYLCASSSTRTGATNEKLFFGSGTQLSVL.

In its sample, this clone was seen once. This chain uses TRBV6-1 with TRBJ1-1; tentatively, D is TRBD1 (6 bases). CDR1 is MNHNS and CDR2 is SASEGT in the germline V gene. This CDR3 has 13 residues. V shed 1 base and J shed 6 bases, with 9 bases lying between them. CDR3 DNA sequence: TGTGCCAGCAGTGAAGGGACAGTCGCTGAAGCTTTCTTT. Its translation is CASSEGTVAEAFF.

The chain uses TRBV5-6 and TRBJ1-5, with D possibly TRBD1 on 6 matching bases. The CDR3 length is 15 residues. Germline V gene lookup returns CDR1 SGHDT and CDR2 YYEEEE. With 4 bases removed from V and 7 bases from J, the gap between germline ends came to 18 bases. CDR3 sequence reads: CASSTGGGRRQPQHF. For the CDR3, the DNA is TGTGCCAGCAGCACGGGCGGGGGGCGACGGCAGCCCCAGCATTTT.

V is TRBV5-4 and J is TRBJ1-2; the D is unclear. Germline V lookup: CDR1 SGHNT, CDR2 YYREEE (reference sequence). Trimming removed 2 bases at V and 1 base at J, with 6 bases between. The CDR3 loop spans 13 amino acids. CDR3 loop: CASSFRGNYGYTF. The CDR3 DNA sequence: TGTGCCAGCAGCTTTCGGGGTAACTATGGCTACACCTTC.

The V gene is TRBV29-1, the J gene TRBJ2-7, with a tentative D call TRBD2 (7 bases). Trimming stripped 4 bases from V and 7 bases from J, with 17 bases between. Germline loops: CDR1 SQVTM, CDR2 ANQGSEA. The CDR3 covers 13 residues. In DNA form, the CDR3 reads TGCAGCGTTGGGTCGGGGGGCGCGGAGGAGCAGTACTTC. Residues: CSVGSGGAEEQYF.

The V gene is TRBV19, the J gene TRBJ2-3, with no clear D. V was pared by 4 bases and J by 4 bases, with 18 bases between. This CDR3 comprises 16 residues. CDR1 is LNHDA, CDR2 SQIVND, per germline (reference sequence). The CDR3 is CASSTGVLSTSDTQYF. CDR3 nucleotides: TGTGCCAGTAGTACAGGCGTCCTCTCCACTTCAGATACGCAGTATTTT. Looking up the rest from reference TRBV19 and TRBJ2-3 gives the full variable domain: DGGITQSPKYLFRKEGQNVTLSCEQNLNHDAMYWYRQDPGQGLRLIYYSQIVNDFQKGDIAEGYSVSREKKESFPLTVTSAQKNPTAFYLCASSTGVLSTSDTQYFGPGTRLTVL.

The J gene is TRBJ2-1, the V gene TRBV2; TRBD1 matches 7 bases. J gave up 2 bases and V 6 bases, and 10 bases lay outside the gene matches. Germline values: CDR1 SNHLY, CDR2 FYNNEI. CDR3 length equals 16 residues. The CDR3 is CASRGARTGTYNEQFF. Written as DNA, the CDR3 is TGTGCCAGCAGGGGGGCCCGGACAGGCACCTACAATGAGCAGTTCTTC.

The J gene is TRBJ1-2, the V gene TRBV12-3 or TRBV12-4, with 8 bases identical to TRBD1. The CDR3 loop spans 13 amino acids. With 6 bases clipped from V and 6 bases from J, the junction kept 6 bases outside the gene matches. CDR3 bases: TGTGCCAGCAGGACAGGGGATGGTGATGGCTACACCTTC. It encodes CASRTGDGDGYTF.

CDR3 loop: CASRPRSRDRVHEQYF. The DNA for the CDR3 is TGTGCCAGCAGGCCTAGATCCCGGGACAGGGTCCACGAGCAGTACTTC. The chain is built from TRBV6-2 or TRBV6-3 and TRBJ2-7, with 9 bases aligning to TRBD1. With V trimmed by 6 bases and J by 5 bases, 14 bases remained unmatched. The germline CDR1 and CDR2 sequences are MNHEY and SVGEGT. CDR3 length equals 16 residues.

This chain links TRBV7-2 with TRBJ2-1; 8 bases fit TRBD2. With 3 bases clipped from V and 5 bases from J, the junction kept 6 bases outside the gene matches. CDR1 is SGHTA and CDR2 is FQGNSA in the germline V gene. CDR3 length: 15 residues. Here the CDR3 DNA reads TGTGCCAGCAGCTTCCCGACTAGCGACAACAATGAGCAGTTCTTC. Protein product: CASSFPTSDNNEQFF.

The chain is built from TRBV28 and TRBJ2-1; perhaps TRBD1 as D (5 bases). Trimming pared 4 bases from V and 8 bases from J, leaving 18 bases between. The CDR3 covers 15 residues. Per germline, CDR1 MDHEN and CDR2 SYDVKM. The CDR3 bases are TGTGCCAGCAGTTCAGCAGGGTTCGATTTGCATGAGCAGTTCTTC. It yields the protein CASSSAGFDLHEQFF.

The genes are TRBV7-2 and TRBJ1-1; D not resolved. This CDR3 comprises 16 residues. Germline values: CDR1 SGHTA, CDR2 FQGNSA. Trimming pared 5 bases from V and 0 bases from J, leaving 16 bases between. The CDR3 is CASSVTGNLMNTEAFF. Written as DNA, the CDR3 is TGTGCCAGCAGCGTCACGGGTAACCTCATGAACACTGAAGCTTTCTTT.

V is TRBV29-1 and J is TRBJ2-1; 9 nucleotides line up with TRBD2. The germline CDR1 and CDR2 sequences are SQVTM and ANQGSEA. The CDR3 has 15 amino acids. V was pared by 4 bases and J by 4 bases, with 8 bases of the junction left unmatched. The CDR3 nucleotides read TGCAGCGTTGGGCTAGCGGGGAGACCTTACAATGAGCAGTTCTTC. Protein sequence: CSVGLAGRPYNEQFF.

This chain joins TRBV29-1 and TRBJ1-5; D not resolved. Looked up from germline, CDR1 is SQVTM and CDR2 is ANQGSEA. V was cut by 5 bases and J by 3 bases, with 11 bases left in between. This CDR3 has 13 residues. The CDR3 here is CSVTSENNQPQHF. CDR3 nucleotide sequence: TGCAGCGTTACGTCGGAGAACAATCAGCCCCAGCATTTT.

The CDR3 loop reads CASSERREQQYF. DNA of the CDR3: TGTGCCAGCAGTGAAAGGCGGGAACAGCAGTACTTC. The J gene is TRBJ2-7, the V gene TRBV2, with a possible D match to TRBD2 (6 bases). Germline CDR1 reads SNHLY; CDR2 reads FYNNEI. With 2 bases removed from V and 8 bases from J, the gap between germline ends came to 10 bases. This CDR3 spans 12 amino acids.

The genes are TRBV5-6 and TRBJ1-6, with a possible D match to TRBD1 (6 bases). This CDR3 contains 14 residues. Germline-derived CDR1 and CDR2 are SGHDT and YYEEEE. V was clipped by 2 bases and J by 6 bases, with 9 bases between them. The CDR3, as DNA: TGTGCCAGCAGCTTTTGGGACACTAATTCACCCCTCCACTTT. This gives the protein CASSFWDTNSPLHF.

J is TRBJ2-5 and V is TRBV28, with a possible D match to TRBD1 (8 bases). V gave up 4 bases and J gave up 4 bases, with 19 bases separating them. The germline CDR1 and CDR2 sequences are MDHEN and SYDVKM. This CDR3 has 16 amino acids. CDR3 sequence: CASSSALTGGGETQYF. The CDR3 nucleotides are TGTGCCAGCAGTTCCGCCCTAACAGGGGGGGGAGAGACCCAGTACTTC.

This clone was observed a handful of times. The rearrangement links TRBV5-8 to TRBJ2-3; TRBD2 matches 16 bases. There are 17 residues in the CDR3. J gave up 1 base and V 4 bases, and 3 bases lay outside the gene matches. Germline V gene sequence: CDR1 SGHTS, CDR2 YDEGEE. CDR3 amino acids: CASSTGTSGGGTDTQYF. CDR3 nucleotide sequence: TGTGCCAGCAGCACAGGGACTAGCGGGGGGGGCACAGATACGCAGTATTTT.

The CDR3 reads CASRSGTGPEKLFF. The CDR3 DNA is TGCGCCAGCCGTTCCGGGACAGGGCCTGAAAAACTGTTTTTT. V is TRBV5-1 and J is TRBJ1-4, with TRBD1 identical over 9 bases. This CDR3 is built from 14 residues. CDR1 is SGHRS, CDR2 YFSETQ, per germline. V shed 7 bases, J shed 7 bases, and the junction held 8 bases outside the gene matches.